Following are 22 T cell receptor beta chains from one sample sequenced in a study of OX40 agonist ivuxolimab in advanced cancers. The table came from immunoSEQ multiplex PCR; TCRdb's copy has only in-frame clones and leaves some out. The sample yields around 99,000 clones, about 91% seen once. Sequencing was performed on CD4+ or CD8+ T cells sorted from blood, taken in a trial of the OX40 agonist ivuxolimab. These receptors all stem from an adult with an advanced solid tumor such as melanoma, head and neck, liver or kidney cancer.

The chain has TRBV9 and TRBJ2-1; perhaps D is TRBD1 or TRBD2 (6 bases each). This CDR3 spans 11 amino acids. The V gene's germline CDR1 is SGDLS and CDR2 YYNGEE. Trimming removed 3 bases at V and 12 bases at J, with 10 bases between. The CDR3 DNA is TGTGCCAGCAGCGCACAGGGAGGGCAGTTCTTC. Residues: CASSAQGGQFF.

This rearrangement joins TRBV9 to TRBJ2-2; TRBD1 is a possible D gene (6 bases). Germline CDR1 SGDLS, CDR2 YYNGEE. V gave up 5 bases and J gave up 0 bases, with 11 bases separating them. This CDR3 has 15 amino acids. The CDR3 bases are TGTGCCAGCAGTCCCCGGACAGCGAACACCGGGGAGCTGTTTTTT. Its translation is CASSPRTANTGELFF.

This chain connects TRBV11-2 to TRBJ2-6, with 7 nucleotides matching TRBD1. The CDR3 consists of 16 residues. CDR1 and CDR2 (germline): SGHAT, FQNNGV. Trimming cost V 6 bases and J 3 bases; bases outside gene matches: 8. The CDR3: CASSSYRGGGANVLTF. In DNA, the CDR3 is TGTGCCAGCAGTTCCTACAGGGGTGGTGGGGCCAACGTCCTGACTTTC.

The chain carries TRBV7-8 and TRBJ1-1, with 7 bases matching TRBD1. The J segment lost 2 bases and the V segment lost 10 bases, leaving 4 bases of the junction unmatched. In germline, CDR1 is SGHVS, CDR2 FQNEAQ. The CDR3 is 12 amino acids. CDR3 residues: CATRQGNTEAFF. In nucleotides, the CDR3 is TGTGCCACCCGACAGGGAAACACTGAAGCTTTCTTT.

This clone was found once. This CDR3 is CASSPRHALGTNYGYTF. Written as DNA, the CDR3 is TGTGCCAGTAGTCCTCGGCATGCGCTAGGTACTAACTATGGCTACACCTTC. The rearrangement joins TRBV19 to TRBJ1-2; no clear D gene. Germline V gene data show CDR1 as LNHDA and CDR2 as SQIVND (reference sequence). Trimming took 5 bases from V and 0 from J, leaving 19 bases between them. This CDR3 region has 17 residues. The full variable domain, in which reference TRBV19 and TRBJ1-2 provide the parts outside the CDR3, is DGGITQSPKYLFRKEGQNVTLSCEQNLNHDAMYWYRQDPGQGLRLIYYSQIVNDFQKGDIAEGYSVSREKKESFPLTVTSAQKNPTAFYLCASSPRHALGTNYGYTFGSGTRLTVV.

The V call is TRBV27, the J call TRBJ1-1; the D is unclear. The CDR3 consists of 15 residues. V was shortened by 2 bases and J by 0 bases, with 10 bases between the two germline ends. From germline, CDR1 is MNHEY and CDR2 SMNVEV (reference sequence). The CDR3 region has the DNA TGTGCCAGCAGTTTAGGGAATCTGATGAACACTGAAGCTTTCTTT. It yields the protein CASSLGNLMNTEAFF.

V and J are TRBV6-1 and TRBJ2-5; maybe TRBD1 (6 bases). The CDR3 has 15 amino acids. V was cut by 11 bases and J by 5 bases, with 24 bases left in between. The germline V gene encodes CDR1 MNHNS and CDR2 SASEGT. CDR3 region: CAGAALEGDVETQYF. The CDR3, as DNA: TGTGCCGGCGCAGCCCTCGAGGGGGATGTTGAGACCCAGTACTTC.

The rearrangement joins TRBV9 to TRBJ2-3; D unclear. The CDR3 has 18 amino acids. V was clipped by 0 bases and J by 4 bases, with 21 bases between them. The germline CDR1 and CDR2 sequences are SGDLS and YYNGEE. The CDR3 spells CASSVEPNNWLISDTQYF. The CDR3 nucleotides are TGTGCCAGCAGCGTAGAACCGAATAATTGGTTAATATCAGATACGCAGTATTTT.

The chain couples TRBV13 to TRBJ2-1; 10 bases map to TRBD2. With 3 bases clipped from V and 4 bases from J, the junction kept 6 bases outside the gene matches. This CDR3 is 16 amino acids long. Germline lookup yields CDR1 PRHDT and CDR2 FYEKMQ (reference sequence). The CDR3 bases are TGTGCCAGCAGCTTGGAAGGACTAGCGGTATACAATGAGCAGTTCTTC. Protein: CASSLEGLAVYNEQFF.

The chain links TRBV5-1 to TRBJ2-1; D remains ambiguous. Germline lookup yields CDR1 SGHRS and CDR2 YFSETQ. Trimming left V 4 bases short and J 4 bases short, with 6 bases between. The CDR3 spans 12 residues. CDR3 amino acids: CASSPSYNEQFF. In nucleotides, the CDR3 is TGCGCCAGCAGCCCCTCATACAATGAGCAGTTCTTC.

The chain employs TRBV19 and TRBJ1-5; D call uncertain. V gave up 6 bases and J gave up 2 bases, with 11 bases separating them. This CDR3 contains 14 residues. Germline V gene data show CDR1 as LNHDA and CDR2 as SQIVND (reference sequence). The CDR3 nucleotides read TGTGCCAGTAGATCATTTTTGGGCAATCAGCCCCAGCATTTT. Translation: CASRSFLGNQPQHF.

The V gene is TRBV5-4, the J gene TRBJ2-3, with 8 bases fitting TRBD2. The CDR3 has 16 residues. Germline trimming cut 2 bases from V and 3 bases from J; bases unmatched to any gene: 8. Germline loops: CDR1 SGHNT, CDR2 YYREEE (reference sequence). CDR3 amino acids: CASSFTSGRGTDTQYF. The CDR3 coding sequence is TGTGCCAGCAGCTTTACTAGCGGTCGTGGGACAGATACGCAGTATTTT.

The chain is built from TRBV5-1 and TRBJ2-7; 9 nucleotides agree with TRBD2. V shed 0 bases, J shed 6 bases, and the junction held 13 bases outside the gene matches. CDR3 length: 17 amino acids. The germline CDR1 and CDR2 sequences are SGHRS and YFSETQ. Here the CDR3 reads CASSLDPSGRMSPEQYF. As DNA, the CDR3 is TGCGCCAGCAGCTTGGATCCCAGCGGGAGGATGTCGCCCGAGCAGTACTTC.

The chain is built from TRBV7-3 and TRBJ1-3; possibly TRBD1 for D (5 bases). Between the trimmed V and J ends, which lost 5 bases and 2 bases, there was a span of 16 bases. The CDR3 loop spans 16 amino acids. Germline lookup yields CDR1 SGHTA and CDR2 FQGTGA. DNA of the CDR3: TGTGCCAGCAGCCCCTTTCCGGGGGAAGCTGGAAACACCATATATTTT. It translates to CASSPFPGEAGNTIYF.

The chain is built from TRBV7-6 and TRBJ1-1; 9 bases fit TRBD1. V lost 5 bases and J lost 0; bases outside the gene matches: 4. The length of the CDR3 is 15 residues. Germline lookup yields CDR1 SGHVS and CDR2 FNYEAQ. The CDR3 DNA follows: TGTGCCAGCAGCAATACAGGGGGCCTGAACACTGAAGCTTTCTTT. Its protein is CASSNTGGLNTEAFF.

The chain links TRBV2 to TRBJ2-3; tentative D call: TRBD1 (5 bases). Trimming pared 10 bases from V and 4 bases from J, leaving 12 bases between. CDR1 is SNHLY and CDR2 is FYNNEI in the germline V gene. This CDR3 region has 12 residues. The CDR3 reads CATQGESDTQYF. As DNA, the CDR3 is TGTGCCACGCAGGGCGAGTCAGATACGCAGTATTTT.

Here the CDR3 DNA reads TGTGCCAGCAGCTTTAGGGAGGCCTACGAGCAGTACTTC. Its translation: CASSFREAYEQYF. This chain uses TRBV7-8 with TRBJ2-7; D is perhaps TRBD2 (6 bases). V lost 3 bases, J lost 2 bases, and 8 bases lay in between. Looked up from germline, CDR1 is SGHVS and CDR2 is FQNEAQ. CDR3 length: 13 amino acids. The whole variable domain, remainder taken from reference TRBV7-8 and TRBJ2-7, is GAGVSQSPRYKVAKRGQDVALRCDPISGHVSLFWYQQALGQGPEFLTYFQNEAQLDKSGLPSDRFFAERPEGSVSTLKIQRTQQEDSAVYLCASSFREAYEQYFGPGTRLTVT.

The chain couples TRBV19 to TRBJ2-4, with D perhaps being TRBD1 or TRBD2 (5 bases each). Trimming cost V 5 bases and J 14 bases, with 19 bases left between them. CDR1 is LNHDA, CDR2 SQIVND, per germline (reference sequence). The CDR3 extends over 13 amino acids. CDR3 nucleotides: TGTGCCAGTAGTGTCCGGGACGCCCCCGGGGAGTACTTC. As protein: CASSVRDAPGEYF.

V gene TRBV5-1 combines with J gene TRBJ2-3, with 8 positions matching TRBD2. The V gene end was trimmed by 0 bases and the J gene end by 6 bases; junction bases not matched to a gene: 9. Looked up from germline, CDR1 is SGHRS and CDR2 is YFSETQ. The length of the CDR3 is 16 residues. The CDR3 coding sequence is TGCGCCAGCAGCTTGGCCGGAGGTAGCGGGACGGATACGCAGTATTTT. Encoded protein: CASSLAGGSGTDTQYF.

The chain has TRBV28 and TRBJ1-5; the D is unclear. V gave up 8 bases and J gave up 4 bases, with 9 bases separating them. This CDR3 is built from 12 residues. Germline V gives CDR1 MDHEN, CDR2 SYDVKM. The CDR3 DNA reads TGTGCCAGCTGGCTACCGAATCAGCCCCAGCATTTT. Encoded protein: CASWLPNQPQHF.

This chain uses TRBV19 with TRBJ1-3; D is unclear. Trimming stripped 8 bases from V and 1 base from J, with 21 bases between. This CDR3 contains 17 residues. Germline lookup yields CDR1 LNHDA and CDR2 SQIVND (reference sequence). CDR3 bases: TGTGCCAGTTCTACAGTCTATTCCCTATCATCTGGAAACACCATATATTTT. Residues: CASSTVYSLSSGNTIYF.

J is TRBJ2-3 and V is TRBV11-3; the D gene could be TRBD1 or TRBD2 (5 bases each). Germline V gene data show CDR1 as SGHNT and CDR2 as YENEEA. This CDR3 spans 16 amino acids. V was pared by 4 bases and J by 0 bases, with 14 bases between. CDR3: CASSSQGPFSTDTQYF. In nucleotides, the CDR3 is TGTGCCAGCAGCTCCCAGGGACCTTTTAGCACAGATACGCAGTATTTT.